This entry concerns a single T cell receptor beta chain. Its matching antigen is unknown. The primer mix had 60 Vbeta and 13 Jbeta primers. The repertoire was sequenced with immunoSEQ multiplex PCR; TCRdb's copy has only in-frame clones and lacks some. This table holds around 84,000 clones, around 73% found once. These data belong to a study of cytomegalovirus exposure and HLA in healthy donors. Study-wide findings and caveats: Later on, an analysis showed TCR association rates differing by HLA locus, with DRB1 the most and HLA-C the fewest. The majority of TCR sequences were rare, yet some public TCRs appeared in many donors.

This CDR3 has 12 residues. V gave up 4 bases and J gave up 3 bases, with 7 bases separating them. Germline assignment: CDR1 SGHNT and CDR2 YYREEE (reference sequence). Sequenced input: PBMCs. This TCR was sampled from a man in his fifties or sixties in good health and CMV-seronegative. This sequence joins TRBV5-4 and TRBJ1-1; D is undetermined. The CDR3 loop reads CASSRRDTEAFF. The CDR3 bases are TGTGCCAGCAGCCGTCGGGACACTGAAGCTTTCTTT. Together with reference TRBV5-4 and TRBJ1-1, the CDR3 gives the full variable domain: ETGVTQSPTHLIKTRGQQVTLRCSSQSGHNTVSWYQQALGQGPQFIFQYYREEENGRGNFPPRFSGLQFPNYSSELNVNALELDDSALYLCASSRRDTEAFFGQGTRLTVV.